This T cell receptor (beta chain) was obtained from a study of T cells after posttransplantation cyclophosphamide. The table came from immunoSEQ multiplex PCR; TCRdb's copy has only in-frame clones and leaves some out. The sample lists 35,000 to 40,000 clones; about three quarters were seen once. A marrow graft followed busulfan-fludarabine conditioning, with cyclophosphamide on days +3 and +4. Study-level points and caveats: Later post-transplant blood repertoires were often dominated by donor CD8+ memory clones.

V lost 4 bases to trimming and J lost 8 bases, with 19 bases between them. This CDR3 region has 16 residues. The germline gives CDR1 SGHRS, CDR2 YFSETQ. This clone appeared a few times. Its antigen remains unknown. Here the sequenced sample was CD4+ T cells sorted from blood, taken 1903 days after a stem cell transplant with posttransplant cyclophosphamide. This clonotype originated in a female patient in her forties or fifties who received an allogeneic stem cell transplant from a related donor, was CMV-positive, and had no GVHD. The graft donor may be the source of some T cells. The rearrangement links TRBV5-1 to TRBJ1-6; a weak D match, TRBD1 (5 bases). The CDR3 protein is CASSGRPGWGDSPLHF. The CDR3 nucleotides are TGCGCCAGCAGCGGACGTCCCGGATGGGGGGATTCACCCCTCCACTTT. The full variable domain, with the rest looked up from reference TRBV5-1 and TRBJ1-6, is KAGVTQTPRYLIKTRGQQVTLSCSPISGHRSVSWYQQTPGQGLQFLFEYFSETQRNKGNFPGRFSGRQFSNSRSEMNVSTLELGDSALYLCASSGRPGWGDSPLHFGNGTRLTVT.